This T cell receptor beta chain was sequenced for a study of cytomegalovirus exposure and HLA in healthy donors. Use of 60 Vbeta and 13 Jbeta primers characterized the PCR. Produced via immunoSEQ multiplex PCR; TCRdb's table is partial and in-frame only. Its clone listing holds tens of thousands of clones. A word on this clone: Its antigen is undetermined.

Notes on the study in general: The authors assumed roughly uniform sequencing depth across donors for presence/absence analyses. In a later analysis, CMV-associated beta chains were mostly HLA-associated, it appeared.

The CDR3 sequence is 13 residues long. Germline CDR1 and CDR2: SGHDT and YYEEEE. The V end was cut by 0 bases, the J end by 7 bases, with 10 bases between. Sample: PBMCs. The receptor was derived from a woman aged 25 to 39 in good health and CMV-seronegative. The rearrangement joins TRBV5-6 to TRBJ1-1; D is possibly TRBD1 (5 bases). CDR3 loop: CASSLVGVGEAFF. For the CDR3, the DNA is TGTGCCAGCAGCTTGGTAGGGGTCGGTGAAGCTTTCTTT.